Given below is one TCR beta chain in context. What it binds is not known. Unmatched junction bases numbered 0, after V lost 2 bases and J lost 8 bases. CDR1 is KGHSH and CDR2 is LQKENI in the germline V gene. The CDR3 extends over 13 amino acids. TCRdb recomputed calls from the 5' RACE reads with MiXCR, one row per CDR3 protein. The data show 200,000 to 300,000 distinct CDR3 sequences, less than 9% seen once. The data originate from a study of T cells after yellow fever vaccination. Study conclusions and caveats: Weaker in magnitude, the secondary response showed a faster peak on day 5 versus 15.

The TCR originated in a man younger than 40 who received the YFV17D yellow fever vaccine. Sequenced here: CD4+ T cells sorted from PBMCs, sampled 15 days after the yellow fever booster vaccination. J is TRBJ1-6 and V is TRBV18; 7 bases fit TRBD1. The CDR3 region has the DNA TGTGCCAGCTCACCAGGGACAGATTCACCCCTCCACTTT. Protein product: CASSPGTDSPLHF.